The rows below give T cell receptor beta chains drawn from one sample of a study of shared clonotypes between healthy human individuals. The protocol was immunoSEQ multiplex PCR, while the TCRdb copy is restricted to in-frame clones and leaves out a portion. In the table there are 2 million to 2.5 million clones, around 90% of which are singletons. Sequenced material: naive CD4+ T cells from PBMCs. The receptors here all came from a young man in good health. Some clones in this sample may be carry-over from other donors' samples. CDR3s include the opening cysteine and the closing phenylalanine or tryptophan. The order of the fields is J gene, V gene, CDR3 protein.

>TRBJ2-3|TRBV7-9
CASSLAGIYTQYF
>TRBJ1-2|TRBV7-9
CASSFPGVDGYTF
>TRBJ2-7|TRBV5-1
CASSGAGGTYEQYF
>TRBJ2-1|TRBV28
CASSSSGTQFF
>TRBJ1-2|TRBV7-8
CASSLAGVEGNYGYTF
>TRBJ2-1|TRBV7-3
CASSPGPLDYSFHEQFF
>TRBJ2-2|TRBV29-1
CSVRAGANTGELFF
>TRBJ1-2|TRBV4-1
CASSQPNRGPNYGYTF
>TRBJ1-5|TRBV18
CASSPPGVGSPQHF
>TRBJ2-6|TRBV27
CASSPRTGSSGANVLTF
>TRBJ1-1|TRBV5-1
CASSLDTSAEAFF
>TRBJ2-3|TRBV7-9
CASSSPTSGSTDTQYF
>TRBJ2-4|TRBV15
CATSRPTAGARRGNIQYF
>TRBJ1-5|TRBV18
CASSPASGPNQPQHF
>TRBJ1-1|TRBV28
CASSSPTGGRTEAFF
>TRBJ1-5|TRBV10-3
CAISESGRHQHF
>TRBJ2-7|TRBV28
CASSPWTSGSFNEQYF
>TRBJ2-1|TRBV19
CASSIGRLNSADEQFF
>TRBJ2-1|TRBV19
CASSIGIAGGRSSYNEQFF
>TRBJ2-6|TRBV5-1
CASSLPSGSGANVLTF
>TRBJ1-5|TRBV2
CASIIEVDQPQHF
>TRBJ1-1|TRBV5-1
CASSPPGQQNTEAFF
>TRBJ1-1|TRBV10-3
CAISETGGDTEAFF
>TRBJ1-5|TRBV28
CASTRQGGTQHF
>TRBJ1-2|TRBV5-4
CASSFSTGGYTF
>TRBJ2-2|TRBV7-8
CASSLRPGSAGELFF
>TRBJ2-1|TRBV6-1
CAGGGGNNEQFF
>TRBJ1-5|TRBV7-2
CASSLTGLQPQHF
>TRBJ2-2|TRBV5-1
CASSFLPVDWGGTGELFF
>TRBJ2-2|TRBV7-3
CASSLLGGPNTGELFF
>TRBJ1-4|TRBV27
CASSPTGLFNEKLFF
>TRBJ1-4|TRBV11-1
CASSRQGAPNEKLFF
>TRBJ2-1|TRBV29-1
CSVPGGAGVYNEQFF
>TRBJ2-6|TRBV18
CASSPQAGANVLTF
>TRBJ2-5|TRBV5-1
CASLGRGPGGETQYF
>TRBJ2-5|TRBV5-1
CASRRTGTKEETQYF
>TRBJ2-7|TRBV7-3
CASSLNPVTSGGSYEQYF
>TRBJ2-1|TRBV7-9
CASSPLWGLAVSSYNEQFF
>TRBJ1-1|TRBV10-1
CASSDQGLVTEAFF
>TRBJ1-1|TRBV28
CASSPLGRGGGTEAFF
>TRBJ1-5|TRBV6-5
CASSSTGGSNQPQHF
>TRBJ2-1|TRBV5-6
CASSLGRGVFGEQFF
>TRBJ2-7|TRBV18
CASSPGGADEQYF
>TRBJ1-2|TRBV30
CAWSVPDRGNYGYTF
>TRBJ2-7|TRBV2
CASSEGQGRYEQYF
>TRBJ1-2|TRBV6-6
CASNQGRVWGYTF
>TRBJ2-5|TRBV7-9
CASSQAGQETQYF
>TRBJ1-2|TRBV7-9
CASRDTGGTYGYTF
>TRBJ2-7|TRBV6-1
CASSEALQTRMYEQYF
>TRBJ2-2|TRBV18
CASSPRDTGELFF
>TRBJ1-1|TRBV9
CASSVAEGTEAFF
>TRBJ1-5|TRBV28
CASNPPRGHGQPQHF
>TRBJ1-4|TRBV6-5
CASSERGTNEKLFF
>TRBJ2-2|TRBV6-6
CASSYRLVDTGELFF
>TRBJ2-3|TRBV28
CASSSPGTGSTDTQYF